This T cell receptor (beta chain) was profiled in a study of T-cell memory formation after mild COVID-19. The CDR3 sequence is 11 residues long. Germline V gives CDR1 MNHEY, CDR2 SVGEGT. V shed 8 bases and J shed 5 bases, with 9 bases lying between them. TCRdb recomputed calls from the 5' RACE reads with MiXCR, one row per CDR3 protein. This sample has under 450,000 distinct CDR3 sequences, with less than 25% found just once. The sequence derives from a man between 18 and 35 years old who had mild COVID-19 (a few samples of this study predate the infection). Cell type and time point are not known. Source material: PBMCs or a T cell subset sorted from them (not recorded which). The chain uses TRBV6-2 or TRBV6-3 and TRBJ1-1, with a weak D call TRBD1 (5 bases). CDR3: CASGAGTEAFF. The DNA for the CDR3 is TGTGCCAGCGGGGCGGGGACTGAAGCTTTCTTT.